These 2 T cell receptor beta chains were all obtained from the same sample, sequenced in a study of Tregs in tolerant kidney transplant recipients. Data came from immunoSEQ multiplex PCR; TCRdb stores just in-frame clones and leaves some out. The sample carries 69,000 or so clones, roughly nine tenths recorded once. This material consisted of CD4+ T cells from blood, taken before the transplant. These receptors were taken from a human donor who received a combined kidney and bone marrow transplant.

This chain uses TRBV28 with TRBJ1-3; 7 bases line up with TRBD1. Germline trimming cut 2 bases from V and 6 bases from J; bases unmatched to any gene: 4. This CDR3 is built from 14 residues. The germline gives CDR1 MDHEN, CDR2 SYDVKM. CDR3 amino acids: CASSLRGLENTIYF. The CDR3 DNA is TGTGCCAGCAGTTTAAGGGGGCTTGAAAACACCATATATTTT.

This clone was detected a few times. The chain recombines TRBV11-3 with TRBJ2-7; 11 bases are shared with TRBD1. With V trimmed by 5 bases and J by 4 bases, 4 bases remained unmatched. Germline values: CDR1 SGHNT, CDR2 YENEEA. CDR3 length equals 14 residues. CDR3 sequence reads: CASSGQGAPYEQYF. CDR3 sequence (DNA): TGTGCCAGCAGCGGACAGGGGGCACCTTACGAGCAGTACTTC.